This is a list of T cell receptor beta chains from one sample in a study of blood T cell repertoires in COVID-19. Sequencing used immunoSEQ multiplex PCR; TCRdb keeps in-frame clones, though not all of them. This repertoire shows over 300,000 clones, 90% found once; its top ten account for 6.5%. The material sequenced was peripheral blood. These receptors were collected from a man aged 18 to 35 with active or convalescent COVID-19. Each CDR3 is given with its conserved first and last residue. D genes are given only for firm matches. Clone size appears in some rows only: once, few, many, or a class for an expanded clone.

CDR3aa,CDR3nt,d_gene,abundance,j_gene,v_gene
CASSSRTQGSAYEQYF,TGTGCCAGCAGTTCCCGAACCCAGGGGTCGGCCTACGAGCAGTACTTC,-,few,TRBJ2-7,TRBV27
CASSTRTLRKPGANVLTF,TGTGCCAGCAGCACACGAACCTTGAGGAAACCTGGGGCCAACGTGCTGACTTTC,-,-,TRBJ2-6,TRBV9
CASYGVEGYNSPLHF,TGTGCCAGCTATGGGGTGGAGGGCTATAATTCACCCCTCCACTTT,-,-,TRBJ1-6,TRBV28
CASNPTAGGYNEQFF,TGTGCCAGCAACCCTACTGCGGGGGGATACAATGAGCAGTTCTTC,TRBD2,-,TRBJ2-1,TRBV7-8
CASTIAGGPSQTQYF,TGTGCCAGCACCATAGCGGGAGGGCCTTCGCAGACCCAGTACTTC,TRBD2,-,TRBJ2-5,TRBV6-6
CASSQAGQGGQPQHF,TGTGCCAGCAGCCAGGCGGGACAGGGCGGGCAGCCCCAGCATTTT,TRBD1,once,TRBJ1-5,TRBV3-1/TRBV3-2
CASSRWTGRRSTNEKLFF,TGTGCCAGCAGTCGGTGGACAGGGAGACGTTCGACTAATGAAAAACTGTTTTTT,TRBD1,-,TRBJ1-4,TRBV6-2/TRBV6-3
CASSLFMFEQFF,TGTGCCAGCAGCCTATTTATGTTTGAGCAGTTCTTC,-,-,TRBJ2-1,TRBV5-4
CASSSPRGNGYTF,TGCGCCAGCAGCTCGCCCAGGGGAAATGGCTACACCTTC,-,-,TRBJ1-2,TRBV5-1
CASSTMGGMNTEAFF,TGTGCCAGCAGTACCATGGGGGGGATGAACACTGAAGCTTTCTTT,-,-,TRBJ1-1,TRBV6-5
CASNLSGYGYTF,TGTGCCAGCAACCTATCCGGCTATGGCTACACCTTC,-,-,TRBJ1-2,TRBV6-6
CASSLQGSGYTF,TGTGCCAGCAGTTTACAGGGATCTGGCTACACCTTC,-,few,TRBJ1-2,TRBV12-3/TRBV12-4
CASTTAGTSTGYTF,TGTGCCAGCACCACCGCCGGGACATCCACCGGCTACACCTTC,-,few,TRBJ1-2,TRBV28
CASSLSSGVFYEQYF,TGTGCCAGCAGTTTGTCTAGCGGAGTTTTCTACGAGCAGTACTTC,TRBD2,-,TRBJ2-7,TRBV27
CAASRAGPYGYTF,TGTGCCGCATCTCGCGCAGGGCCCTATGGCTACACCTTC,-,-,TRBJ1-2,TRBV28
CASSFGTGDTEAFF,TGTGCCAGCAGCTTCGGGACGGGGGACACTGAAGCTTTCTTT,-,-,TRBJ1-1,TRBV7-6